This TCR beta chain was found in a study of cytomegalovirus exposure and HLA in healthy donors. The study's findings and limits: It was about 180 TCR beta chains that were listed as cytomegalovirus-associated. Among the sequence variants, a highly shared cluster was likely an artifact of sequencing. Presence/absence results assume similar sequencing depth per donor, which may not hold.

Trimming cost V 0 bases and J 5 bases, with 17 bases left between them. CDR1 and CDR2 (germline): SGHRS, YFSETQ. CDR3 size: 17 residues. In the PCR, 60 Vbeta and 13 Jbeta primers were used. This table comes from immunoSEQ multiplex PCR, and its TCRdb copy is limited to in-frame clones, with some not included. The table lists roughly 220,000 clones, 70% of them singletons, with roughly 2.5% in the top ten. This clone was seen a few times. Antigen unknown. V gene TRBV5-1 combines with J gene TRBJ2-2, with D possibly TRBD2 on 6 matching bases. Material: PBMCs. This TCR was sampled from a man aged 40-49 years in good health and CMV-seropositive. The CDR3, as DNA: TGCGCCAGCAGCTTGGCGACTAGGCAAGCTAGGACCGGGGAGCTGTTTTTT. This encodes CASSLATRQARTGELFF.